Listed here are 3 T cell receptor beta chains from one sample, sequenced in a study of blood T cell repertoires in COVID-19. This table comes from immunoSEQ multiplex PCR, and its TCRdb copy is limited to in-frame clones, with some not included. The sample includes around 270,000 clones, 65% to 85% of them seen just once. Source material: peripheral blood. These receptors came from a person aged 70 to 85 with COVID-19, enrolled during active disease.

The rearrangement joins TRBV7-2 to TRBJ2-7; D is perhaps TRBD2 (6 bases). V lost 5 bases to trimming and J lost 0 bases, with 11 bases between them. The germline gives CDR1 SGHTA, CDR2 FQGNSA. The CDR3 has 14 residues. CDR3 in amino acids: CASSRLVNSYEQYF. For the CDR3, the DNA is TGTGCCAGCAGCAGACTAGTTAACTCCTACGAGCAGTACTTC.

The chain is built from TRBV18 and TRBJ1-4; perhaps TRBD1 as D (6 bases). Trimming removed 6 bases at V and 10 bases at J, with 21 bases between. The CDR3 is 15 residues long. Per the germline V gene, CDR1 is KGHSH and CDR2 is LQKENI. In DNA, the CDR3 is TGTGCCAGCTCCCCAGGAGGGGGGGCTGGTGTAAAACTGTTTTTT. It translates to CASSPGGGAGVKLFF. The full variable domain, with the rest looked up from reference TRBV18 and TRBJ1-4, is NAGVMQNPRHLVRRRGQEARLRCSPMKGHSHVYWYRQLPEEGLKFMVYLQKENIIDESGMPKERFSAEFPKEGPSILRIQQVVRGDSAAYFCASSPGGGAGVKLFFGSGTQLSVL.

This clone has only one observation. This chain joins TRBV15 and TRBJ1-4; 8 bases are a match to TRBD1. From germline, CDR1 is LNHNV and CDR2 YYDKDF (reference sequence). CDR3 length: 17 residues. V was pared by 0 bases and J by 8 bases, with 11 bases of the junction left unmatched. The CDR3 here is CATSRDGSGDRGEKLFF. The CDR3, as DNA: TGTGCCACCAGCAGAGATGGCTCCGGTGACAGGGGAGAAAAACTGTTTTTT.